A selection of T cell receptor beta chains follows, all from one sample in a study of control samples from healthy donors and cancer patients. Generated by immunoSEQ multiplex PCR, the TCRdb table keeps only in-frame clones and is missing some. Among around 94,000 clones listed, approximately 95% were seen once. The sequenced sample consisted of blood. The receptors were sampled from a woman in her 30s in good health. Both conserved end residues are part of each CDR3. D genes are given only for firm matches. For some rows the clone size is stated as once, few or many, or as a class when expanded; others skip it.

V	J	length	size	D	CDR3	DNA
TRBV4-1	TRBJ1-5	17	.	TRBD1	CASSQGPGTGGTQPQHF	TGCGCCAGCAGCCAAGGTCCCGGGACAGGGGGAACTCAGCCCCAGCATTTT
TRBV7-9	TRBJ2-3	17	.	.	CASSLGAGSPRTDTQYF	TGTGCCAGCAGCTTAGGGGCGGGATCTCCCCGCACAGATACGCAGTATTTT
TRBV6-2/TRBV6-3	TRBJ2-7	14	.	.	CASSYAPGFLTMYF	TGTGCCAGCAGTTACGCACCCGGGTTCTTGACAATGTACTTC
TRBV2	TRBJ1-5	14	.	TRBD1	CASRADREDQPQHF	TGTGCCAGCAGAGCGGACAGGGAGGATCAGCCCCAGCATTTT
TRBV2	TRBJ1-6	16	.	TRBD1	CASSENRGIYNSPLHF	TGTGCCAGCAGTGAAAACAGGGGAATTTATAATTCACCCCTCCACTTT
TRBV10-3	TRBJ1-2	12	.	.	CAIGAKNYGYTF	TGTGCCATCGGTGCCAAGAACTATGGCTACACCTTC
TRBV30	TRBJ1-3	13	.	.	CAWSSGPGNTIYF	TGTGCCTGGAGCTCAGGACCCGGAAACACCATATATTTT
TRBV7-9	TRBJ1-5	15	once	.	CASSLYGGGNQPQHF	TGTGCCAGCAGCTTATATGGGGGTGGCAATCAGCCCCAGCATTTT
TRBV5-1	TRBJ1-1	15	.	.	CASSLDTGGNTEAFF	TGCGCCAGCAGCTTGGACACCGGGGGGAACACTGAAGCTTTCTTT
TRBV3-1/TRBV3-2	TRBJ1-5	15	.	.	CASSQGLFGSQPQHF	TGTGCCAGCAGCCAAGGACTATTTGGGTCTCAGCCCCAGCATTTT
TRBV7-9	TRBJ1-5	14	.	TRBD1	CASSLGQGDQPQHF	TGTGCCAGCAGCTTAGGTCAGGGGGATCAGCCCCAGCATTTT
TRBV7-3	TRBJ1-1	13	.	.	CASSLTWNTEAFF	TGTGCCAGCAGCCTCACATGGAACACTGAAGCTTTCTTT
TRBV6-5	TRBJ2-7	14	.	.	CASSYGQGSYEQYF	TGTGCCAGCAGTTATGGGCAGGGCTCCTACGAGCAGTACTTC
TRBV6-1	TRBJ1-1	13	.	.	CASSENLNTEAFF	TGTGCCAGCAGTGAGAACCTAAACACTGAAGCTTTCTTT
TRBV4-2	TRBJ2-5	16	.	TRBD2	CASSQGLAGGRETQYF	TGTGCCAGCAGCCAAGGGCTAGCGGGGGGCAGGGAGACCCAGTACTTC
TRBV9	TRBJ1-2	15	few	.	CASSVDFTAPYGYTF	TGTGCCAGCAGCGTGGACTTTACGGCTCCCTATGGCTACACCTTC
TRBV27	TRBJ2-3	12	.	.	CASSSGRYTQYF	TGTGCCAGCAGTTCGGGCAGATATACGCAGTATTTT
TRBV7-8	TRBJ1-5	17	.	.	CASSHGRLEDSNQPQHF	TGTGCCAGCAGCCACGGGCGGTTGGAGGATAGCAATCAGCCCCAGCATTTT
TRBV25-1	TRBJ1-4	16	.	.	CASSDVGTPRNEKLFF	TGTGCCAGCAGTGATGTAGGGACACCGAGGAATGAAAAACTGTTTTTT
TRBV6-4	TRBJ1-1	11	.	TRBD1	CASEGAREAFF	TGTGCCAGCGAGGGGGCGCGAGAAGCTTTCTTT
TRBV30	TRBJ1-2	13	.	.	CAWSGGQYYGYTF	TGTGCCTGGAGTGGTGGACAGTACTATGGCTACACCTTC
TRBV5-1	TRBJ1-6	14	.	.	CASKRPGRSEPLHF	TGCGCCAGCAAACGTCCAGGCAGATCCGAACCCCTCCACTTT
TRBV18	TRBJ2-1	16	.	TRBD2	CASSSLSGSSYNEQFF	TGTGCCAGCTCTAGCCTTAGCGGGAGCTCCTACAATGAGCAGTTCTTC
TRBV28	TRBJ1-4	15	few	.	CASTSAGAANEKLFF	TGTGCCAGCACCTCGGCAGGGGCTGCTAATGAAAAACTGTTTTTT
TRBV19	TRBJ2-4	15	.	.	CASSTESLAKNIQYF	TGTGCCAGTAGTACGGAATCCTTAGCCAAAAACATTCAGTACTTC
TRBV29-1	TRBJ2-5	12	.	.	CSVEVTQLTQYF	TGCAGCGTTGAAGTGACCCAATTGACCCAGTACTTC
TRBV27	TRBJ2-3	13	.	TRBD1	CASGPNRGNTQYF	TGTGCCAGCGGGCCAAACAGGGGGAATACGCAGTATTTT
TRBV5-1	TRBJ1-1	14	.	.	CASSLSQGKTEAFF	TGCGCCAGCAGCTTGTCCCAGGGAAAAACTGAAGCTTTCTTT
TRBV20-1	TRBJ1-2	11	.	.	CRGSSTYGYTF	TGCAGGGGGTCCTCTACTTATGGCTACACCTTC
TRBV3-1/TRBV3-2	TRBJ2-2	12	few	.	CASSHFTGELFF	TGTGCCAGCAGCCACTTCACCGGGGAGCTGTTTTTT
TRBV19	TRBJ1-6	14	.	.	CASSILGVDSPLHF	TGTGCCAGTAGTATATTAGGGGTCGATTCACCCCTCCACTTT
TRBV4-1	TRBJ2-7	17	.	TRBD2	CASSPGWRRENRYEQYF	TGCGCCAGCAGCCCCGGGTGGAGGCGGGAGAATCGATACGAGCAGTACTTC
TRBV7-9	TRBJ2-1	16	.	.	CASSLRNGVSYNEQFF	TGTGCCAGCAGCTTACGAAACGGAGTTTCCTACAATGAGCAGTTCTTC
TRBV6-5	TRBJ2-2	14	.	TRBD2	CASSSHGTSRELFF	TGTGCCAGCAGTTCACACGGGACTAGCCGGGAGCTGTTTTTT
TRBV28	TRBJ1-2	13	.	.	CASSSSWYYGYTF	TGTGCCAGCAGTTCCTCTTGGTACTATGGCTACACCTTC
TRBV13	TRBJ1-5	14	.	TRBD1	CASSLGGGTQPQHF	TGTGCCAGCAGCTTAGGAGGGGGCACTCAGCCCCAGCATTTT
TRBV28	TRBJ1-5	14	.	.	CASSLSTAWQPQHF	TGTGCCAGCAGTTTAAGCACAGCGTGGCAGCCCCAGCATTTT
TRBV28	TRBJ1-2	13	.	.	CASSLNANYGYTF	TGTGCCAGCAGTTTAAACGCAAACTATGGCTACACCTTC
TRBV27	TRBJ1-6	14	.	.	CASSWGRVDSPLHF	TGTGCCAGCAGTTGGGGCAGGGTGGATTCACCCCTCCACTTT
TRBV7-3	TRBJ2-1	14	.	.	CASSSQGGHNEQFF	TGTGCCAGCAGCTCCCAGGGGGGCCACAATGAGCAGTTCTTC